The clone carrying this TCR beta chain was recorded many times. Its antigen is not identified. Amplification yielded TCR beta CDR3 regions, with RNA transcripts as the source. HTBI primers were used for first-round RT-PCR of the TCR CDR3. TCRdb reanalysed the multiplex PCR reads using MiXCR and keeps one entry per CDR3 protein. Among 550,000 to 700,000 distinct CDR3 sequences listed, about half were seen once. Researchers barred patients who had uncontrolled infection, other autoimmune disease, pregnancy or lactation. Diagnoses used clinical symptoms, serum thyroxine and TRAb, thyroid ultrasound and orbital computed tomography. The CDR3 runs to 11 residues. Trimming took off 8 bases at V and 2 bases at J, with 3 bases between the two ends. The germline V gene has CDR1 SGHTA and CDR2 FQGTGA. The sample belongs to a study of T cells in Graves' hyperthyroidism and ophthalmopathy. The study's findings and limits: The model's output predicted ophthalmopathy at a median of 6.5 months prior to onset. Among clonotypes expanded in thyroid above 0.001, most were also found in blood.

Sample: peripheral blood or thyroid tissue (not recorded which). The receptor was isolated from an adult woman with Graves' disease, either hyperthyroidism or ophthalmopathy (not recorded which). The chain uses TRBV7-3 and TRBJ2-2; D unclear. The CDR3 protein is CASANTGELFF. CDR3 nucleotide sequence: TGTGCCAGCGCTAACACCGGGGAGCTGTTTTTT.